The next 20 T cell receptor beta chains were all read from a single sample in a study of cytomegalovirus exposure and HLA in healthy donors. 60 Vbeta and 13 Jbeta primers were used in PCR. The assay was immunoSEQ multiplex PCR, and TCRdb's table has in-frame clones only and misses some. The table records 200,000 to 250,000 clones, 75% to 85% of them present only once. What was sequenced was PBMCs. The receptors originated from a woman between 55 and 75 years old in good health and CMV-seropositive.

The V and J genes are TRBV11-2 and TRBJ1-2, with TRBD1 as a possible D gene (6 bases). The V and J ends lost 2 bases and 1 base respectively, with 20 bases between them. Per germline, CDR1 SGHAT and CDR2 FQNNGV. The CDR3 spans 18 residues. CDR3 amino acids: CASSLLQRGAIINYGYTF. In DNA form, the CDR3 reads TGTGCCAGCAGCTTACTTCAACGGGGGGCGATAATTAACTATGGCTACACCTTC.

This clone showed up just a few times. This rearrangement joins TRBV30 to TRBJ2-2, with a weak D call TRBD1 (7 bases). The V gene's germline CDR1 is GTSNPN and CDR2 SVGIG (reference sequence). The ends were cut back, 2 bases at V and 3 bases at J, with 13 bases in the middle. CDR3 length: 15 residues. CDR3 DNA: TGTGCCTGGAGTAGGAGGGGGCTGTACACCGGGGAGCTGTTTTTT. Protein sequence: CAWSRRGLYTGELFF.

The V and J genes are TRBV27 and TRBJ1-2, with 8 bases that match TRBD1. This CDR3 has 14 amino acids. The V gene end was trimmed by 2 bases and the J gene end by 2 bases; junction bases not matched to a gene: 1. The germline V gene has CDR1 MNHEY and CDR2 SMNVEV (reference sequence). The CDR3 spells CASSLGTGNYGYTF. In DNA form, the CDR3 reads TGTGCCAGCAGTTTAGGGACAGGAAACTATGGCTACACCTTC.

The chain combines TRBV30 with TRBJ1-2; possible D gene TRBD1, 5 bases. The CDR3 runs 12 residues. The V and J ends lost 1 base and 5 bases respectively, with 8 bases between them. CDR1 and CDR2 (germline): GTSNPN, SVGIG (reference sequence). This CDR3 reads CAWSGQQYGYTF. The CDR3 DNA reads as TGTGCCTGGAGTGGACAGCAATATGGCTACACCTTC.

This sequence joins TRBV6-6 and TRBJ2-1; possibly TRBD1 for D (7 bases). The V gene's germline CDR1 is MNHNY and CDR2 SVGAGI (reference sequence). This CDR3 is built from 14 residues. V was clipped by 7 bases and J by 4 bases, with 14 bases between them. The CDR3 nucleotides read TGTGCCAGCACCGAGGGGGCGGGGTACAATGAGCAGTTCTTC. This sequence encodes CASTEGAGYNEQFF.

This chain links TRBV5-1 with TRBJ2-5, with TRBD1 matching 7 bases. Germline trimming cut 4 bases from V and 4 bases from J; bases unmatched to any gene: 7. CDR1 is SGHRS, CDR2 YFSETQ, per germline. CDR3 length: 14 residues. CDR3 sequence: CASSPRTGGETQYF. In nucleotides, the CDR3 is TGCGCCAGCAGCCCACGGACAGGAGGAGAGACCCAGTACTTC.

CDR3 nucleotide sequence: TGTGCCAGCAGCTTAGTCTACGGTTTAGATAGCAATCAGCCCCAGCATTTT. Translated: CASSLVYGLDSNQPQHF. V and J are TRBV7-8 and TRBJ1-5; D ambiguous. This CDR3 region has 17 residues. With 1 base removed from V and 0 bases from J, the gap between germline ends came to 13 bases. Germline V gene data show CDR1 as SGHVS and CDR2 as FQNEAQ. The full variable domain, in which reference TRBV7-8 and TRBJ1-5 provide the parts outside the CDR3, is GAGVSQSPRYKVAKRGQDVALRCDPISGHVSLFWYQQALGQGPEFLTYFQNEAQLDKSGLPSDRFFAERPEGSVSTLKIQRTQQEDSAVYLCASSLVYGLDSNQPQHFGDGTRLSIL.

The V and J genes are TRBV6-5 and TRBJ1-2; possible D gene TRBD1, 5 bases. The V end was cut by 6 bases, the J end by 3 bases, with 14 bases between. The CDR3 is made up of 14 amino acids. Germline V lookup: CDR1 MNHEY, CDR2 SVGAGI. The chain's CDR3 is CASRPAPGDYGYTF. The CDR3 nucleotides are TGTGCCAGCAGACCCGCCCCGGGGGACTATGGCTACACCTTC.

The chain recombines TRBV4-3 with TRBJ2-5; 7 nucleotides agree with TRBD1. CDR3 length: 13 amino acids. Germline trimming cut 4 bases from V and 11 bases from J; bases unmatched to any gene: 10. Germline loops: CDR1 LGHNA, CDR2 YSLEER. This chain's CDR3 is CASSRNRGGEQYF. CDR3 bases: TGCGCCAGCAGCCGAAACAGGGGTGGGGAGCAGTACTTC.

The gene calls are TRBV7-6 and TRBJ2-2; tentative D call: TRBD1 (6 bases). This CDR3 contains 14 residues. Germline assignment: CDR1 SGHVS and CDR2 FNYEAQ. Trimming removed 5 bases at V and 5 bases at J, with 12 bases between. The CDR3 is CASSPGDRTGELFF. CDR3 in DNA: TGTGCCAGCAGCCCAGGGGATAGAACCGGGGAGCTGTTTTTT. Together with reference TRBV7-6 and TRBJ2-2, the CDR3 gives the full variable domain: GAGVSQSPRYKVTKRGQDVALRCDPISGHVSLYWYRQALGQGPEFLTYFNYEAQQDKSGLPNDRFSAERPEGSISTLTIQRTEQRDSAMYRCASSPGDRTGELFFGEGSRLTVL.

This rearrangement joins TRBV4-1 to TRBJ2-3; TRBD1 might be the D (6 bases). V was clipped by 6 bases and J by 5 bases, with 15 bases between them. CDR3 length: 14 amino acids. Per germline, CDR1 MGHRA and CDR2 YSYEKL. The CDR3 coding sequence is TGCGCCAGCAGGTTCTTGGGGGACAAAGATACGCAGTATTTT. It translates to CASRFLGDKDTQYF.

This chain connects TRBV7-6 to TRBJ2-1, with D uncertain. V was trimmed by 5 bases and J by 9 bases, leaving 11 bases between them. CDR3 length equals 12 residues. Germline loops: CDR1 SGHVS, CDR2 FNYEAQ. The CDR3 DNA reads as TGTGCCAGCAGCCTCATCTTGAGTGAGCAGTTCTTC. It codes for CASSLILSEQFF. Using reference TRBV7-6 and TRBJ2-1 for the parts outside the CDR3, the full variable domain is GAGVSQSPRYKVTKRGQDVALRCDPISGHVSLYWYRQALGQGPEFLTYFNYEAQQDKSGLPNDRFSAERPEGSISTLTIQRTEQRDSAMYRCASSLILSEQFFGPGTRLTVL.

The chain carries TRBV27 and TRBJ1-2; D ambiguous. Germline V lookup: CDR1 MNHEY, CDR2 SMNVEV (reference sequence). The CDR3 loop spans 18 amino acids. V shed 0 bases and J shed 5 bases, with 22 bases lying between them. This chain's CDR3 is CASSLSPTTGNRLYGYTF. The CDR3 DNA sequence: TGTGCCAGCAGTTTATCCCCCACGACCGGGAATCGTCTTTATGGCTACACCTTC.

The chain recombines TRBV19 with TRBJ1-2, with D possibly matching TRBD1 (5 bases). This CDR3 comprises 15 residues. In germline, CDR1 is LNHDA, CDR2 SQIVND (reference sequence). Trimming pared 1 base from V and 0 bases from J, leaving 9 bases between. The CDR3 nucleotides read TGTGCCAGTAGTATAGTTACAGGAGCTAACTATGGCTACACCTTC. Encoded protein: CASSIVTGANYGYTF.

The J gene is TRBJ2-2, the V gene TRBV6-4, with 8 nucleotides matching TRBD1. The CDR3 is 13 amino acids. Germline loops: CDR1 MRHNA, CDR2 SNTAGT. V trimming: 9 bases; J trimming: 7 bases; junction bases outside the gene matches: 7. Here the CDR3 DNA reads TGTGCCAGGTCGACAGGGGCTGGCGGGGAGCTGTTTTTT. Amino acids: CARSTGAGGELFF.

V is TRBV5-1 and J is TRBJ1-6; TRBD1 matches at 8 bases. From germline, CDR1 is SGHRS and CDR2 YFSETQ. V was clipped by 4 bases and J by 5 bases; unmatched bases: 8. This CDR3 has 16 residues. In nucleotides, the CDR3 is TGCGCCAGCAGCCCGCAAAGGACAGGGAATAATTCACCCCTCCACTTT. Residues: CASSPQRTGNNSPLHF.

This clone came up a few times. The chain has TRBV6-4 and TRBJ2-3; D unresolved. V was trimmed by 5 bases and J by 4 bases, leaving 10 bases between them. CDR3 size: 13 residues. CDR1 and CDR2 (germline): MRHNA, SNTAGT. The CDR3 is CASSLLSADTQYF. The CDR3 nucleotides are TGTGCCAGCAGTCTCCTTTCTGCAGATACGCAGTATTTT.

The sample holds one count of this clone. The CDR3 nucleotides are TGTGCCAGCAGTCCCCGACAGAGAACCTACGAGCAGTACTTC. Translating gives CASSPRQRTYEQYF. The chain carries TRBV28 and TRBJ2-7; D is perhaps TRBD1 (5 bases). Trimming took 5 bases from V and 2 from J, leaving 13 bases between them. CDR3 length: 14 amino acids. Germline V gene lookup returns CDR1 MDHEN and CDR2 SYDVKM.

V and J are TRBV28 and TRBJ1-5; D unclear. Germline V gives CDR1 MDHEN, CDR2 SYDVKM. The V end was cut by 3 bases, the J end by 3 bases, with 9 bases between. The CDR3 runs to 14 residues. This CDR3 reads CASSFNGDNQPQHF. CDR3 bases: TGTGCCAGCAGTTTTAACGGAGACAATCAGCCCCAGCATTTT.

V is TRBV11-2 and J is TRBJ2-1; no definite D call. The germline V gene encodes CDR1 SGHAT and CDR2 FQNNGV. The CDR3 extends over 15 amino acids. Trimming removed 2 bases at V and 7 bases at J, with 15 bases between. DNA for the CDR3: TGTGCCAGCAGCTTATCACTCCTCCCTTTAAATGAGCAGTTCTTC. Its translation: CASSLSLLPLNEQFF.